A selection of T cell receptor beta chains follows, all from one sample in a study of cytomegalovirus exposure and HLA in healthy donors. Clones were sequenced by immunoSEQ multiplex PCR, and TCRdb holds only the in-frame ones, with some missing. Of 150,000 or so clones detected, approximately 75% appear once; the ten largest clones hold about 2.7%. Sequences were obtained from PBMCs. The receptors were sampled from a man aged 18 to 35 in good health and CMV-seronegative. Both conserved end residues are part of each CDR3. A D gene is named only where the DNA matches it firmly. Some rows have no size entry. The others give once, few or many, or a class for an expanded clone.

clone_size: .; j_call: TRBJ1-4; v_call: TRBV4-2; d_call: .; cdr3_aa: CASSLPPGAPNEKLFF; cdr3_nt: TGTGCCAGCAGCCTACCCCCAGGGGCACCTAATGAAAAACTGTTTTTT
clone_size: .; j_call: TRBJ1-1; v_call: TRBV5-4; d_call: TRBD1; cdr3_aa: CASSLETGRNTEAFF; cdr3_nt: TGTGCCAGCAGCCTTGAGACAGGGAGGAACACTGAAGCTTTCTTT
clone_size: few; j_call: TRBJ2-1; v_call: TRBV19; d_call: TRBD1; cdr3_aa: CASSQQGSSYNEQFF; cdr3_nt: TGTGCCAGTAGTCAACAGGGGTCGTCCTACAATGAGCAGTTCTTC
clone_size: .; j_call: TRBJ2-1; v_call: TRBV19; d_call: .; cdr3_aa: CASSITGSYNEQFF; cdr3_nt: TGTGCCAGTAGTATAACCGGCTCCTACAATGAGCAGTTCTTC
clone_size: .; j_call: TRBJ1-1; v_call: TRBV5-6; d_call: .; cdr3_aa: CASSFGQLTEAFF; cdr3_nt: TGTGCCAGCAGCTTCGGACAGCTCACTGAAGCTTTCTTT
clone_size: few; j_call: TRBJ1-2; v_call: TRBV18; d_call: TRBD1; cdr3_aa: CASSPNRGDYGYTF; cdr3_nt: TGTGCCAGCTCACCAAACAGGGGCGACTATGGCTACACCTTC
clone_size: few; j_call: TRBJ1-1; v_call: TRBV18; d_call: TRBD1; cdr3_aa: CASSLTGGTEAFF; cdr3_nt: TGTGCCAGCTCACTTACAGGGGGCACTGAAGCTTTCTTT
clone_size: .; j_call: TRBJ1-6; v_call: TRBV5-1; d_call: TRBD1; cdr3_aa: CASQVEGAGNSPLHF; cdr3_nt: TGCGCCAGCCAGGTAGAGGGGGCGGGAAATTCACCCCTCCACTTT
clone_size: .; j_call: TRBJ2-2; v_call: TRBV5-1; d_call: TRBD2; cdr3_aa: CASRKLAGNTGELFF; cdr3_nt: TGCGCCAGCAGGAAACTAGCGGGGAACACCGGGGAGCTGTTTTTT
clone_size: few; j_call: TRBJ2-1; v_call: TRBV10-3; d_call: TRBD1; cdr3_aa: CAISSGTGTYNEQFF; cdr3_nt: TGTGCCATCAGTTCCGGGACAGGGACTTACAATGAGCAGTTCTTC
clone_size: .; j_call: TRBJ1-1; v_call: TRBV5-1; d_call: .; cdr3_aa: CASSLEGDEAFF; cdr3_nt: TGCGCCAGCAGCTTGGAGGGGGATGAAGCTTTCTTT
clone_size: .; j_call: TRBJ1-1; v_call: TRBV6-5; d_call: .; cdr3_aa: CASSYSSGEVLTEAFF; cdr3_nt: TGTGCCAGCAGTTACTCGAGCGGGGAGGTCCTCACTGAAGCTTTCTTT
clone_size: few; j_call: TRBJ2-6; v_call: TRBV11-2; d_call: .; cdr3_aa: CASSSRGSGANVLTF; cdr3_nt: TGTGCCAGCAGCTCAAGGGGCTCTGGGGCCAACGTCCTGACTTTC
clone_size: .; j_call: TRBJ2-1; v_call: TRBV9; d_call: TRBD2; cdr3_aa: CASSGLAGGSSYNEQFF; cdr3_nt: TGTGCCAGCAGCGGACTAGCGGGGGGGTCCTCCTACAATGAGCAGTTCTTC
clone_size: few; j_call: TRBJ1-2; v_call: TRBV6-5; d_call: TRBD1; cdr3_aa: CASSYPPGQGEGYTF; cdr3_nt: TGTGCCAGCAGTTACCCACCCGGACAGGGAGAGGGCTACACCTTC
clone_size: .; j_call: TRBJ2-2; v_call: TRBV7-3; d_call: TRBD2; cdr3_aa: CASSLSSGGAGELFF; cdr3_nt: TGTGCCAGCAGCCTTTCTAGCGGGGGGGCCGGGGAGCTGTTTTTT
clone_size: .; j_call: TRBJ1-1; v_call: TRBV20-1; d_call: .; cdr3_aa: CNSRTPTEAFF; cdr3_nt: TGCAATTCCAGGACTCCCACTGAAGCTTTCTTT
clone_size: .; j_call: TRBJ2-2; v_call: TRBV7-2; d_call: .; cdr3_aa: CASSFRWGADTGELFF; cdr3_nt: TGTGCCAGCAGCTTTCGTTGGGGCGCGGACACCGGGGAGCTGTTTTTT
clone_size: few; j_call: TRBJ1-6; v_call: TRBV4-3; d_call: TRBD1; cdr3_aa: CASSRERTGSYSPLHF; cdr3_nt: TGCGCCAGCAGCCGCGAAAGGACAGGGTCATATTCACCCCTCCACTTT
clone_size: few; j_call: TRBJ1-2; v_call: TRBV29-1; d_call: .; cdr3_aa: CSGGDPARGYTF; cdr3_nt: TGCAGCGGGGGGGATCCCGCTCGGGGCTACACCTTC
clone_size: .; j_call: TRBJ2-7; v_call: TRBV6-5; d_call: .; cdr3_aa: CASSYGPNEQYF; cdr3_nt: TGTGCCAGCAGTTACGGGCCCAACGAGCAGTACTTC
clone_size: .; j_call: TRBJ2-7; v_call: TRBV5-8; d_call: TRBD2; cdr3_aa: CASSSPGLAPGGPTYEQYF; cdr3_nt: TGTGCCAGCAGCTCGCCGGGACTAGCTCCCGGAGGGCCTACCTACGAGCAGTACTTC
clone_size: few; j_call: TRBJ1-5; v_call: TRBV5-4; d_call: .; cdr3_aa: CASSLDGRGAQPQHF; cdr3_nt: TGTGCCAGCAGCTTGGACGGTAGGGGTGCACAGCCCCAGCATTTT
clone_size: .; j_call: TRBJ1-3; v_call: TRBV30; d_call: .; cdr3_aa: CAWSTPGGPGNTIYF; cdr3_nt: TGTGCCTGGAGTACCCCGGGGGGACCTGGAAACACCATATATTTT
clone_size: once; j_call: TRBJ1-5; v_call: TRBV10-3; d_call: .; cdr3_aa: CAISESRLGNQPQHF; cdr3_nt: TGTGCCATCAGTGAGTCGAGACTTGGAAATCAGCCCCAGCATTTT
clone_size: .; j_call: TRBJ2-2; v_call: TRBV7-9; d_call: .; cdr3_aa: CASSSGGTGGELFF; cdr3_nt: TGTGCCAGCAGCTCCGGTGGAACGGGCGGGGAGCTGTTTTTT
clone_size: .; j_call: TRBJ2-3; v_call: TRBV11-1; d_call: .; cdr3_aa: CASRRSGSGTDTQYF; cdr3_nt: TGTGCCAGCAGACGATCGGGGTCTGGCACAGATACGCAGTATTTT
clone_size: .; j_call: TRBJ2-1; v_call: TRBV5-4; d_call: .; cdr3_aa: CASSGQGSYNEQFF; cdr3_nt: TGTGCCAGCAGCGGGCAGGGCTCCTACAATGAGCAGTTCTTC
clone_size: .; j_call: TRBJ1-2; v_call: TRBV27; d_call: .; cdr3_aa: CASSLSAGYGYTF; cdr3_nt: TGTGCCAGCAGTTTATCGGCCGGGTATGGCTACACCTTC
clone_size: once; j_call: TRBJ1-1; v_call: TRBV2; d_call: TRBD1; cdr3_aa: CASSRQGLNTEAFF; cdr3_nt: TGTGCCAGCAGCAGACAGGGTCTGAACACTGAAGCTTTCTTT
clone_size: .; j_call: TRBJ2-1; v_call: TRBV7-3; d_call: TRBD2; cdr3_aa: CASSSLAGGYNEQFF; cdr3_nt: TGTGCCAGCAGCTCCCTGGCGGGGGGGTACAATGAGCAGTTCTTC